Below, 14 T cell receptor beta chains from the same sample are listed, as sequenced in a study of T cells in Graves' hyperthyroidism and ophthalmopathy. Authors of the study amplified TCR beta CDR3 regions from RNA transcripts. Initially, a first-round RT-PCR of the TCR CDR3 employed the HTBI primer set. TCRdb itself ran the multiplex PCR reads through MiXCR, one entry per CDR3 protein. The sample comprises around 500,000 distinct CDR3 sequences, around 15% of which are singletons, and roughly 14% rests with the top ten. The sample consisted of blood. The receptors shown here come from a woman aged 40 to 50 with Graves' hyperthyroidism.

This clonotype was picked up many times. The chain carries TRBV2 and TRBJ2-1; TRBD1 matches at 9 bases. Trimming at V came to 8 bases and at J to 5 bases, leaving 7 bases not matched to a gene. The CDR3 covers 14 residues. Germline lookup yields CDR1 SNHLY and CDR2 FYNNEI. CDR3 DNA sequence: TGTGCCAGCGCCACAGGGGGCGCACACAATGAGCAGTTCTTC. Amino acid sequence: CASATGGAHNEQFF.

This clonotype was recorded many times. The CDR3 region is CSAASGGETQYF. As DNA, the CDR3 is TGCAGTGCAGCAAGCGGGGGGGAGACCCAGTACTTC. The chain is built from TRBV20-1 and TRBJ2-5; 9 bases fit TRBD2. The trim removed 6 bases at V and 5 bases at J, leaving 4 bases unmatched. Looked up from germline, CDR1 is DFQATT and CDR2 is SNEGSKA (reference sequence). The CDR3 extends over 12 amino acids.

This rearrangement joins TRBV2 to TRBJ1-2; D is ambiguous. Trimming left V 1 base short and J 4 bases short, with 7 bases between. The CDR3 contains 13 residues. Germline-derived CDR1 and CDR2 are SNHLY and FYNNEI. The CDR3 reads CASSEGTAYGYTF. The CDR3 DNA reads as TGTGCCAGCAGTGAAGGAACAGCCTATGGCTACACCTTC.

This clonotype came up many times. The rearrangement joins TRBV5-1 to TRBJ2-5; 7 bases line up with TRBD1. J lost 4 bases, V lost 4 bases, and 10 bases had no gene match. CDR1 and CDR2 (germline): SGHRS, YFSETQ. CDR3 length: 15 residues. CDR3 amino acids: CASSMDRIGRETQYF. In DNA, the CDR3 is TGCGCCAGCAGCATGGACAGGATTGGGCGAGAGACCCAGTACTTC.

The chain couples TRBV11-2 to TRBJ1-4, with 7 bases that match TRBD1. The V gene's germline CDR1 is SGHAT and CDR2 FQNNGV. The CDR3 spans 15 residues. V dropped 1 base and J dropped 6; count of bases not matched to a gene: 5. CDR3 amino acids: CASSLGRGRDEKLFF. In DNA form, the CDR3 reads TGTGCCAGCAGCTTAGGTAGGGGGCGAGATGAAAAACTGTTTTTT.

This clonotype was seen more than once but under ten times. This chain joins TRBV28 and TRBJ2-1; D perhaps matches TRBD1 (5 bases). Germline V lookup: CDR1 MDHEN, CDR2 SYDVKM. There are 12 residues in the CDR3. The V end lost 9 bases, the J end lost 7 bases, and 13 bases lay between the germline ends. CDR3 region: CASIDRLNEQFF. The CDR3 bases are TGTGCCAGTATCGACAGATTAAATGAGCAGTTCTTC. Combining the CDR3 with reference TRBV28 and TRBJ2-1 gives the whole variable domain DVKVTQSSRYLVKRTGEKVFLECVQDMDHENMFWYRQDPGLGLRLIYFSYDVKMKEKGDIPEGYSVSREKKERFSLILESASTNQTSMYLCASIDRLNEQFFGPGTRLTVL.

The CDR3 DNA reads TGTGCCAGCAGCGCTACCGCTGCCGGCTCCTACGAGCAGTACTTC. This sequence encodes CASSATAAGSYEQYF. V gene TRBV9 combines with J gene TRBJ2-7; D call uncertain. The CDR3 is made up of 15 amino acids. CDR1 is SGDLS, CDR2 YYNGEE, per germline. V was shortened by 3 bases and J by 0 bases, with 13 bases between the two germline ends.

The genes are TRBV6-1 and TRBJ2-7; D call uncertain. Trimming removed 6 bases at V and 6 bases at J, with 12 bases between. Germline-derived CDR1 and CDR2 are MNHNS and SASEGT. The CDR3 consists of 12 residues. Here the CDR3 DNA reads TGTGCCAGCAGAGAACTGGGCCGCGAGCAGTACTTC. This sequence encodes CASRELGREQYF.

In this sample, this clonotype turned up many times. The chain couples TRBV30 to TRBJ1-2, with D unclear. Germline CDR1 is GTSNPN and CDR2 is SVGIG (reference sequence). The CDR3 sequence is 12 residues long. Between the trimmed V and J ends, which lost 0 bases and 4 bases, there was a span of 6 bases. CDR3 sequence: CAWSVGIYGYTF. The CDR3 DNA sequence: TGTGCCTGGAGTGTTGGCATCTATGGCTACACCTTC.

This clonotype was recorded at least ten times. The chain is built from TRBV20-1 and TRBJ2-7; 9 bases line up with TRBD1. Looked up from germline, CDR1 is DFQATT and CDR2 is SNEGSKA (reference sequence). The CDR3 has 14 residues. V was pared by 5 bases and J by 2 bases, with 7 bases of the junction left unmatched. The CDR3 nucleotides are TGCAGTGCTGGACACCGGGACAGGGCCTACGAGCAGTACTTC. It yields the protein CSAGHRDRAYEQYF.

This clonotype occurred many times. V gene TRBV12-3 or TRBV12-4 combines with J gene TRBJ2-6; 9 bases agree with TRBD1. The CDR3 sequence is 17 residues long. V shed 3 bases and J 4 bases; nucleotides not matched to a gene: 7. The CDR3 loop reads CASSFWTGASGANVLTF. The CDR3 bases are TGTGCCAGCAGTTTCTGGACAGGGGCTAGCGGGGCCAACGTCCTGACTTTC.

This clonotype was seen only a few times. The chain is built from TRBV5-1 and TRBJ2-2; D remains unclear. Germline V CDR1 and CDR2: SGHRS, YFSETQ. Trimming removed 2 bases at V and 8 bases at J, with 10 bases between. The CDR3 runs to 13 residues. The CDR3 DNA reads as TGCGCCAGCAGCTTCGAGAGTCCGGGGGAGCTGTTTTTT. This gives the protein CASSFESPGELFF.

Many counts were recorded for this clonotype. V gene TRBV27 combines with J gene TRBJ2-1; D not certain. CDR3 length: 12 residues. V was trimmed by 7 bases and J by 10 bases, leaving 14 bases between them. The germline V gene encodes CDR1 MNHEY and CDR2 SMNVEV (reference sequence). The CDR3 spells CASINWFREQFF. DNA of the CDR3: TGTGCCAGCATAAACTGGTTTCGGGAGCAGTTCTTC.

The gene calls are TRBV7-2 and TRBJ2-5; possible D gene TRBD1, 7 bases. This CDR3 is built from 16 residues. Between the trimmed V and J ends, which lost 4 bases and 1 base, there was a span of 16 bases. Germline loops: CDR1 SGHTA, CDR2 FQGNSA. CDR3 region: CASSSGVGQTQETQYF. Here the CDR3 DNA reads TGTGCCAGCAGCTCGGGGGTGGGACAGACCCAAGAGACCCAGTACTTC.